This entry lists 22 T cell receptor beta chains sequenced from one sample in a study of blood T cell repertoires in COVID-19. Data came from immunoSEQ multiplex PCR; TCRdb stores just in-frame clones and leaves some out. The sample lists approximately 500,000 clones, 89% occurring once. The specimen sequenced was peripheral blood. All receptors come from a man aged 18 to 29 with COVID-19, enrolled during active disease.

J is TRBJ2-4 and V is TRBV11-3, with 8 bases fitting TRBD1. Germline-derived CDR1 and CDR2 are SGHNT and YENEEA. V was clipped by 5 bases and J by 0 bases; unmatched bases: 18. The CDR3 loop spans 20 amino acids. The CDR3 loop reads CASSPMGTGGSQLAKNIQYF. DNA of the CDR3: TGTGCCAGCAGCCCAATGGGGACAGGAGGTTCGCAGCTAGCCAAAAACATTCAGTACTTC.

The J gene is TRBJ2-1, the V gene TRBV5-6, with TRBD2 matching over 10 bases. V shed 3 bases and J 0 bases; nucleotides not matched to a gene: 3. From germline, CDR1 is SGHDT and CDR2 YYEEEE. The CDR3 contains 16 residues. As DNA, the CDR3 is TGTGCCAGCAGCTGGAGACTAGCGGGCTCCTACAATGAGCAGTTCTTC. This translates into CASSWRLAGSYNEQFF. Combining the CDR3 with reference TRBV5-6 and TRBJ2-1 gives the whole variable domain DAGVTQSPTHLIKTRGQQVTLRCSPKSGHDTVSWYQQALGQGPQFIFQYYEEEERQRGNFPDRFSGHQFPNYSSELNVNALLLGDSALYLCASSWRLAGSYNEQFFGPGTRLTVL.

The rearrangement links TRBV7-2 to TRBJ1-1, with 9 nucleotides matching TRBD1. Trimming removed 1 base from V and 4 bases from J; junction bases left unmatched: 7. Germline CDR1 is SGHTA and CDR2 is FQGNSA. The CDR3 extends over 16 amino acids. The CDR3 nucleotides read TGTGCCAGCAGCTTAGGACCTCCGGGACAGGGCACTGAAGCTTTCTTT. This sequence encodes CASSLGPPGQGTEAFF.

The chain couples TRBV24-1 to TRBJ1-2; D uncertain. Germline CDR1 KGHDR, CDR2 SFDVKD. The CDR3 spans 13 residues. The V and J ends lost 4 bases and 5 bases respectively, with 10 bases between them. CDR3 coding DNA: TGTGCCACCAGTGAGGCCGGCGGTTATGGCTACACCTTC. As protein: CATSEAGGYGYTF.

In this sample, this clone turned up a few times. The rearrangement uses TRBV18 and TRBJ2-3; D call uncertain. Trimming removed 3 bases at V and 4 bases at J, with 5 bases between. CDR3 size: 12 residues. Germline V gives CDR1 KGHSH, CDR2 LQKENI. CDR3 protein: CASSPGADTQYF. The DNA for the CDR3 is TGTGCCAGCTCACCTGGAGCAGATACGCAGTATTTT.

This chain joins TRBV11-1 and TRBJ1-6; 7 nucleotides match TRBD1. The CDR3 loop spans 15 amino acids. Unmatched junction bases numbered 6, after V lost 4 bases and J lost 6 bases. Germline V gene data show CDR1 as SGHAT and CDR2 as FQDESV (reference sequence). For the CDR3, the DNA is TGTGCCAGCAGCTCATCTGGACAGGTTAATTCACCCCTCCACTTT. This gives the protein CASSSSGQVNSPLHF.

This clone has just a few counts. V is TRBV7-3 and J is TRBJ2-7; possible D gene TRBD2, 5 bases. CDR1 and CDR2 (germline): SGHTA, FQGTGA. The CDR3 is 15 residues long. The germline V and J ends were trimmed by 3 bases and 2 bases, with 14 bases remaining between them. This CDR3 is CASSLYGKGPYEQYF. The CDR3 coding sequence is TGTGCCAGCAGCTTGTACGGGAAAGGACCCTACGAGCAGTACTTC.

The J gene is TRBJ2-5, the V gene TRBV2; D is perhaps TRBD1 (5 bases). Germline V CDR1 and CDR2: SNHLY, FYNNEI. V was shortened by 10 bases and J by 0 bases, with 12 bases between the two germline ends. The CDR3 spans 13 residues. The CDR3 coding sequence is TGTGCCACCAGACAGATAAACCAAGAGACCCAGTACTTC. Translation: CATRQINQETQYF. The variable domain in full, with the rest retrieved from reference TRBV2 and TRBJ2-5, is EPEVTQTPSHQVTQMGQEVILRCVPISNHLYFYWYRQILGQKVEFLVSFYNNEISEKSEIFDDQFSVERPDGSNFTLKIRSTKLEDSAMYFCATRQINQETQYFGPGTRLLVL.

Written as DNA, the CDR3 is TGTGCCAGAAGCTGGCCCGACAGTTCCTACAATGAGCAGTTCTTC. The encoded protein is CARSWPDSSYNEQFF. J is TRBJ2-1 and V is TRBV5-3, with D possibly TRBD1 on 5 matching bases. TRBV5-3 is an open reading frame, and its role is uncertain. This CDR3 comprises 15 residues. V shed 3 bases and J shed 1 base, with 11 bases lying between them.

The rearrangement joins TRBV14 to TRBJ2-3; possibly TRBD2 for D (6 bases). CDR1 and CDR2 from the germline V gene are SGHDN and FVKESK. The CDR3 is 17 residues long. V was shortened by 4 bases and J by 5 bases, with 22 bases between the two germline ends. DNA for the CDR3: TGTGCCAGCAGCCTAACCCTGGGACTGAGCCTAGGAGATACGCAGTATTTT. It codes for CASSLTLGLSLGDTQYF.

This clone was recorded only once. V is TRBV29-1 and J is TRBJ2-3, with 13 bases matching TRBD2. This CDR3 has 15 amino acids. Germline-derived CDR1 and CDR2 are SQVTM and ANQGSEA. V lost 6 bases to trimming and J lost 7 bases; unmatched junction nucleotides: 10. CDR3 in DNA: TGCAGCGTACAAGGGACTAGCGGGGCGCATCATACGCAGTATTTT. It is translated as CSVQGTSGAHHTQYF.

The chain links TRBV7-9 to TRBJ2-7; TRBD1 matches at 7 bases. With V trimmed by 7 bases and J by 1 base, 7 bases remained unmatched. CDR3 length: 14 residues. Germline CDR1 SEHNR, CDR2 FQNEAQ (reference sequence). The CDR3, as DNA: TGTGCCAGCACCCCGACAGGGAAATCCTACGAGCAGTACTTC. It translates to CASTPTGKSYEQYF.

The chain uses TRBV24-1 and TRBJ2-5, with 9 bases that match TRBD1. V was pared by 9 bases and J by 4 bases, with 5 bases of the junction left unmatched. The CDR3 sequence is 13 residues long. Germline loops: CDR1 KGHDR, CDR2 SFDVKD. The CDR3: CATGTGITETQYF. Written as DNA, the CDR3 is TGTGCCACCGGGACAGGGATTACAGAGACCCAGTACTTC.

The chain combines TRBV12-5 with TRBJ2-5, with 8 bases identical to TRBD2. V shed 5 bases and J 1 base; nucleotides not matched to a gene: 9. Germline loops: CDR1 LGHNT, CDR2 FRNRAP. This CDR3 is built from 16 residues. Written as DNA, the CDR3 is TGTGCTAGTGGTGATCCCCAGCGGGGGCGCCAAGAGACCCAGTACTTC. The encoded protein is CASGDPQRGRQETQYF.

Note on this clone: A junction boundary mismatches the germline segment, possibly from a read error. J is TRBJ2-1 and V is TRBV29-1, with TRBD2 matching over 9 bases. The CDR3 contains 14 residues. From germline, CDR1 is SQVTM and CDR2 ANQGSEA. The CDR3 DNA reads TGCAGCATTGAGGTGGCGGGGGGGCCCTGGGAGCAGTTCTTC. Its protein product is CSIEVAGGPWEQFF.

The rearrangement links TRBV28 to TRBJ2-1; 9 nucleotides match TRBD2. Per the germline V gene, CDR1 is MDHEN and CDR2 is SYDVKM. CDR3 length equals 15 residues. Trimming removed 5 bases from V and 12 bases from J; junction bases left unmatched: 14. The CDR3 DNA reads TGTGCCAGCAGTCCGGGGGGAGCGGGAGGTGGGAGGCAGTTCTTC. Its protein product is CASSPGGAGGGRQFF.

The chain joins TRBV19 to TRBJ1-2, with 12 bases aligning to TRBD1. Germline V CDR1 and CDR2: LNHDA, SQIVND (reference sequence). With 3 bases clipped from V and 6 bases from J, the junction kept 14 bases outside the gene matches. The CDR3 length is 18 residues. The CDR3 loop reads CASSIDYPMGQGADGYTF. The CDR3 bases are TGTGCCAGTAGTATCGATTACCCGATGGGACAGGGGGCTGATGGCTACACCTTC.

The V gene is TRBV5-4, the J gene TRBJ2-6, with TRBD1 identical over 8 bases. CDR1 SGHNT and CDR2 YYREEE come from the germline V gene (reference sequence). CDR3 length equals 17 residues. The V gene end was trimmed by 0 bases and the J gene end by 3 bases; junction bases not matched to a gene: 5. DNA for the CDR3: TGTGCCAGCAGCTTGGAGCAGGGGGCTGGTGGGGCCAACGTCCTGACTTTC. This codes for CASSLEQGAGGANVLTF.

The rearrangement uses TRBV3-1 (or the pseudogene TRBV3-2) and TRBJ2-5; D may be TRBD2 (6 bases). Germline CDR1 LGHDT, CDR2 YNNKEL (reference sequence). The CDR3 covers 13 residues. Trimming took 3 bases from V and 5 from J, leaving 10 bases between them. Here the CDR3 DNA reads TGTGCCAGCAGCCAGCGGAGGGGCGAGACCCAGTACTTC. It codes for CASSQRRGETQYF.

The chain links TRBV3-1 (or the pseudogene TRBV3-2) to TRBJ1-2; TRBD1 agrees at 7 bases. The CDR3 consists of 15 residues. The germline gives CDR1 LGHDT, CDR2 YNNKEL (reference sequence). Trimming at V came to 1 base and at J to 8 bases, leaving 10 bases not matched to a gene. The CDR3 coding sequence is TGTGCCAGCAGCCAAGGTATGACAGGGCGAGGCGGCTACACCTTC. This codes for CASSQGMTGRGGYTF.

This chain joins TRBV6-1 and TRBJ1-2; 9 nucleotides match TRBD1. V shed 2 bases and J 3 bases; nucleotides not matched to a gene: 4. This CDR3 region has 15 residues. The germline V gene has CDR1 MNHNS and CDR2 SASEGT. The CDR3 coding sequence is TGTGCCAGCAGTGAATCCGGGACAGGGTACTATGGCTACACCTTC. Its protein is CASSESGTGYYGYTF.

This CDR3 is CATSRDFQNTGELFF. The CDR3 DNA sequence: TGTGCCACCAGCAGAGATTTTCAAAACACCGGGGAGCTGTTTTTT. The V call is TRBV15, the J call TRBJ2-2; D remains unclear. Trimming shortened V by 0 bases and J by 2 bases, and 7 bases separated the two germline ends. Germline CDR1 reads LNHNV; CDR2 reads YYDKDF (reference sequence). The CDR3 covers 15 residues.